These T cell receptor beta chains were read from a single sample in a study of cytomegalovirus exposure and HLA in healthy donors. Repertoires were generated with immunoSEQ multiplex PCR, while TCRdb's copy carries only in-frame clones and drops some. The sample yields around 96,000 clones, more than 70% seen once. Sequenced sample: PBMCs. The receptors were sampled from a man between 18 and 35 years old in good health and CMV-seronegative. The CDR3 runs from the conserved cysteine through the conserved F or W. The D gene is left open where the match is weak. Size tells how often a clone was seen (once, few, many) or the class of an expanded clone, and some rows leave it out.

D gene: .
V gene: TRBV19
J gene: TRBJ2-3
clone size: few
CDR3 DNA: TGTGCCAGTAGTAGGGACATTCGCACAGATACGCAGTATTTT
CDR3 protein: CASSRDIRTDTQYF

D gene: TRBD2
V gene: TRBV9
J gene: TRBJ2-7
clone size: .
CDR3 DNA: TGTGCCAGCAGCCCGGAGCGGGGTTCTCCCTACGAGCAGTACTTC
CDR3 protein: CASSPERGSPYEQYF

D gene: .
V gene: TRBV5-1
J gene: TRBJ1-1
clone size: once
CDR3 DNA: TGCGCCAGCAAATCCAGGGGCGAAGGGAACACTGAAGCTTTCTTT
CDR3 protein: CASKSRGEGNTEAFF

D gene: .
V gene: TRBV5-1
J gene: TRBJ2-5
clone size: .
CDR3 DNA: TGCGCCAGCAGCTGGGGGGGTCGAGGGGGACAAGAGACCCAGTACTTC
CDR3 protein: CASSWGGRGGQETQYF

D gene: .
V gene: TRBV7-6
J gene: TRBJ1-3
clone size: .
CDR3 DNA: TGTGCCAGCAGCGATACAGGGTTCTCTGGAAACACCATATATTTT
CDR3 protein: CASSDTGFSGNTIYF

D gene: TRBD2
V gene: TRBV19
J gene: TRBJ2-4
clone size: .
CDR3 DNA: TGTGCCAGTAGGATAAGCGGGGACTTGTCAAACATTCAGTACTTC
CDR3 protein: CASRISGDLSNIQYF

D gene: .
V gene: TRBV27
J gene: TRBJ1-2
clone size: .
CDR3 DNA: TGTGCCAGCAGGGAAGTCGGACTCAACTATGGCTACACCTTC
CDR3 protein: CASREVGLNYGYTF

D gene: TRBD2
V gene: TRBV5-1
J gene: TRBJ2-1
clone size: .
CDR3 DNA: TGCGCCAGCAGCTTGGCTTGGGGGGGGGATGAGCAGTTCTTC
CDR3 protein: CASSLAWGGDEQFF

D gene: TRBD2
V gene: TRBV6-5
J gene: TRBJ2-4
clone size: few
CDR3 DNA: TGTGCCAGCAGTGGCCAAGCGGGGGGCGGGGACATTCAGTACTTC
CDR3 protein: CASSGQAGGGDIQYF

D gene: .
V gene: TRBV18
J gene: TRBJ1-2
clone size: .
CDR3 DNA: TGTGCCAGCTCACCACCGGGCCCCAGAAACTATGGCTACACCTTC
CDR3 protein: CASSPPGPRNYGYTF

D gene: TRBD1
V gene: TRBV6-6
J gene: TRBJ1-6
clone size: .
CDR3 DNA: TGTGCCAGCACCCGGGACAGGGGGAATTCACCCCTCCACTTT
CDR3 protein: CASTRDRGNSPLHF

D gene: .
V gene: TRBV9
J gene: TRBJ2-1
clone size: once
CDR3 DNA: TGTGCCAGCAGCACCCCGGGACTCAATTACAATGAGCAGTTCTTC
CDR3 protein: CASSTPGLNYNEQFF

D gene: .
V gene: TRBV30
J gene: TRBJ2-7
clone size: .
CDR3 DNA: TGTGCCTGGAGTTCAGGGCCCTACGAGCAGTACTTC
CDR3 protein: CAWSSGPYEQYF

D gene: TRBD1
V gene: TRBV19
J gene: TRBJ2-1
clone size: .
CDR3 DNA: TGTGCCAGTAGTGTACAGGGGAGCTCCTACAATGAGCAGTTCTTC
CDR3 protein: CASSVQGSSYNEQFF

D gene: TRBD1
V gene: TRBV18
J gene: TRBJ2-2
clone size: .
CDR3 DNA: TGTGCCAGCTCACCACGGACAGGGGGCGATTCCGGGGAGCTGTTTTTT
CDR3 protein: CASSPRTGGDSGELFF

D gene: .
V gene: TRBV4-2
J gene: TRBJ2-1
clone size: .
CDR3 DNA: TGTGCCAGCAGCCAAGATGGGACTCAGCCCTACAATGAGCAGTTCTTC
CDR3 protein: CASSQDGTQPYNEQFF

D gene: .
V gene: TRBV2
J gene: TRBJ2-2
clone size: .
CDR3 DNA: TGTGCCAGCAGTGAGACGAGGAGGGTCGGGGAGCTGTTTTTT
CDR3 protein: CASSETRRVGELFF

D gene: TRBD1
V gene: TRBV7-8
J gene: TRBJ1-2
clone size: once
CDR3 DNA: TGTGCCAGCAGCTTACTAACAGGGGGCATACTCTATGGCTACACCTTC
CDR3 protein: CASSLLTGGILYGYTF

D gene: .
V gene: TRBV29-1
J gene: TRBJ2-3
clone size: .
CDR3 DNA: TGCAGCGCCAATACAGAAAGCACAGATACGCAGTATTTT
CDR3 protein: CSANTESTDTQYF

D gene: TRBD1
V gene: TRBV13
J gene: TRBJ2-3
clone size: few
CDR3 DNA: TGTGCCAGCAGCCTCCGGGACAGTCAGGAGGATACGCAGTATTTT
CDR3 protein: CASSLRDSQEDTQYF

D gene: .
V gene: TRBV7-3
J gene: TRBJ2-2
clone size: .
CDR3 DNA: TGTGCCAGCAGGGGGGGGCAGGGGGCCCCGTTGAACACCGGGGAGCTGTTTTTT
CDR3 protein: CASRGGQGAPLNTGELFF

D gene: .
V gene: TRBV12-5
J gene: TRBJ1-5
clone size: .
CDR3 DNA: TGTGCTAGTGGCTTCGCCAGGGCGAATCAGCCCCAGCATTTT
CDR3 protein: CASGFARANQPQHF

D gene: .
V gene: TRBV7-9
J gene: TRBJ2-2
clone size: .
CDR3 DNA: TGTTCCAGCCCACATTCACAGGGAGCCGGGGAGCTGTTTTTT
CDR3 protein: CSSPHSQGAGELFF

D gene: TRBD2
V gene: TRBV15
J gene: TRBJ2-1
clone size: .
CDR3 DNA: TGTGCCACCAGCCTCCGGACTAGCGGGGGGCAGAATGAGCAGTTCTTC
CDR3 protein: CATSLRTSGGQNEQFF

D gene: TRBD1
V gene: TRBV7-6
J gene: TRBJ2-1
clone size: .
CDR3 DNA: TGTGCCAGCAGCCACAGGGGGAATGAGCAGTTCTTC
CDR3 protein: CASSHRGNEQFF

D gene: TRBD2
V gene: TRBV7-3
J gene: TRBJ2-5
clone size: .
CDR3 DNA: TGTGCCAGCAGCGACCCCCCTAGCGGGGGGAAGGTCGGAGAGACCCAGTACTTC
CDR3 protein: CASSDPPSGGKVGETQYF

D gene: .
V gene: TRBV6-6
J gene: TRBJ2-7
clone size: .
CDR3 DNA: TGTGCCAGCGGGACGCCCAGGGGCGCGGGCTACGAGCAGTACTTC
CDR3 protein: CASGTPRGAGYEQYF

D gene: TRBD1
V gene: TRBV4-1
J gene: TRBJ1-3
clone size: .
CDR3 DNA: TGCGCCAGCAGCCAACCCGGGACAGGCTCTGGAAACACCATATATTTT
CDR3 protein: CASSQPGTGSGNTIYF

D gene: .
V gene: TRBV5-6
J gene: TRBJ1-5
clone size: once
CDR3 DNA: TGTGCCAGCAGCCCTCGGACGGGGAATCAGCCCCAGCATTTT
CDR3 protein: CASSPRTGNQPQHF